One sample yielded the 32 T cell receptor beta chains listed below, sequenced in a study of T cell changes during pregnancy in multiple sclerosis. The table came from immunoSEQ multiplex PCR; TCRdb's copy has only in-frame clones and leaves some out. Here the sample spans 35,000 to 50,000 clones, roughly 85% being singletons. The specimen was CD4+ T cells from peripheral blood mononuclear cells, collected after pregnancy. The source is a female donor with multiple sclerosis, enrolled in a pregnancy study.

The CDR3 spells CASSPNRGDYGYTF. CDR3 in DNA: TGTGCCAGCAGCCCCAACAGGGGCGACTATGGCTACACCTTC. The chain is built from TRBV4-2 and TRBJ1-2, with 7 bases fitting TRBD1. Germline V gives CDR1 LGHNA, CDR2 YNFKEQ. The length of the CDR3 is 14 residues. V dropped 4 bases and J dropped 3; count of bases not matched to a gene: 5.

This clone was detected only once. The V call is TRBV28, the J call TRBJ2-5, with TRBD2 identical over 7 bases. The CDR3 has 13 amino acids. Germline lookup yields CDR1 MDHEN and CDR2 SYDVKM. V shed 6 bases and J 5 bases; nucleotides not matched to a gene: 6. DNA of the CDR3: TGTGCCAGCAGAAGGGAGGGGAGGGAGACCCAGTACTTC. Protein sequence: CASRREGRETQYF.

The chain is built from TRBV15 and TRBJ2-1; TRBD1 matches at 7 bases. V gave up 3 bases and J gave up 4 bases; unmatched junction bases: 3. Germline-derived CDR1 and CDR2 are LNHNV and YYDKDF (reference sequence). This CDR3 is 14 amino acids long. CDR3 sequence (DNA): TGTGCCACCAGCAGGGGACAGATTTACAATGAGCAGTTCTTC. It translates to CATSRGQIYNEQFF.

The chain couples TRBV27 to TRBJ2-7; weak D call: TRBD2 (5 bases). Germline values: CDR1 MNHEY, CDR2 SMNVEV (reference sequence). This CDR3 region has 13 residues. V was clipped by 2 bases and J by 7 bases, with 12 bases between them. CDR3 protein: CASSLGGEREQYF. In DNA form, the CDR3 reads TGTGCCAGCAGTTTAGGTGGAGAGCGGGAGCAGTACTTC.

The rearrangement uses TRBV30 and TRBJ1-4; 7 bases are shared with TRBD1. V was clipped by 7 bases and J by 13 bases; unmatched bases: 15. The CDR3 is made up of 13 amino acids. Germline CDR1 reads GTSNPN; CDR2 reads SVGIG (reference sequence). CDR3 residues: CASLGGRGGLLFF. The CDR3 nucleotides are TGTGCCTCCTTAGGGGGCCGGGGGGGATTACTGTTTTTT. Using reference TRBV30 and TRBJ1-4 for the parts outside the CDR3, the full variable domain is SQTIHQWPATLVQPVGSPLSLECTVEGTSNPNLYWYRQAAGRGLQLLFYSVGIGQISSEVPQNLSASRPQDRQFILSSKKLLLSDSGFYLCASLGGRGGLLFFGSGTQLSVL.

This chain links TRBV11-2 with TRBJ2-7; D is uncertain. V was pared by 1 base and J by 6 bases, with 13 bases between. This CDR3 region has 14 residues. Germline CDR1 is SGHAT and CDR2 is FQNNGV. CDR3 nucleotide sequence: TGTGCCAGCAGCTTAGTTCGCCCCCCGGGCGAGCAGTACTTC. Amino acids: CASSLVRPPGEQYF.

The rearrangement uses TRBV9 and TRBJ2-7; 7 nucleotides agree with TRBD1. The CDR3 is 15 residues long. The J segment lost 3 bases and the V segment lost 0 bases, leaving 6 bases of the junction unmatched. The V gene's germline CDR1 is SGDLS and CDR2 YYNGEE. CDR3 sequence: CASSVGGGQHYEQYF. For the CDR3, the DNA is TGTGCCAGCAGCGTAGGAGGGGGACAGCACTACGAGCAGTACTTC. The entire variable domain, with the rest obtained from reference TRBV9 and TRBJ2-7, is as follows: DSGVTQTPKHLITATGQRVTLRCSPRSGDLSVYWYQQSLDQGLQFLIQYYNGEERAKGNILERFSAQQFPDLHSELNLSSLELGDSALYFCASSVGGGQHYEQYFGPGTRLTVT.

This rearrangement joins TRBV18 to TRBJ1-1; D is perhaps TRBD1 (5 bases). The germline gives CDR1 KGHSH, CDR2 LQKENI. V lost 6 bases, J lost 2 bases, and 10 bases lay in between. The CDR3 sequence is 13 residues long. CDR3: CASSQGQNTEAFF. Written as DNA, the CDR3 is TGTGCCAGCTCGCAGGGTCAAAACACTGAAGCTTTCTTT.

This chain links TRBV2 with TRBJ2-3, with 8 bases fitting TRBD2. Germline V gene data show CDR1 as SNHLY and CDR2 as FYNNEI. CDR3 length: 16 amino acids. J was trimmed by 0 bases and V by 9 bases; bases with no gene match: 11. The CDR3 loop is CARALTSGASTDTQYF. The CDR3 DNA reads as TGTGCCAGAGCCTTAACTAGCGGAGCTAGCACAGATACGCAGTATTTT.

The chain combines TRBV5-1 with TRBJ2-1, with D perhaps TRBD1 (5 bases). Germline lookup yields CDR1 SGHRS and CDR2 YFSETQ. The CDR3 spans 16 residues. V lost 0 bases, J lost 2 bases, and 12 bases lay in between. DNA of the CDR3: TGCGCCAGCAGCTTGGTGGGCGACAGTGCCTACAATGAGCAGTTCTTC. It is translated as CASSLVGDSAYNEQFF.

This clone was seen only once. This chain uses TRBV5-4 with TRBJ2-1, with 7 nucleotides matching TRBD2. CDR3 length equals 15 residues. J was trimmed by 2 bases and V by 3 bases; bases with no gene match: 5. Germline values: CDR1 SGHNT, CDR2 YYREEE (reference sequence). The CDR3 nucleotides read TGTGCCAGCAGCTCGCCTAGCGGCCCCTACAATGAGCAGTTCTTC. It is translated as CASSSPSGPYNEQFF.

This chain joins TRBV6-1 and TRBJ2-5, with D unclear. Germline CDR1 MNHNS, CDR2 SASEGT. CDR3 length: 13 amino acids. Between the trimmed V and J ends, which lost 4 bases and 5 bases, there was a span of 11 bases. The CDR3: CASSGVSRETQYF. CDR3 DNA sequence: TGTGCCAGCAGTGGAGTTAGCCGGGAGACCCAGTACTTC.

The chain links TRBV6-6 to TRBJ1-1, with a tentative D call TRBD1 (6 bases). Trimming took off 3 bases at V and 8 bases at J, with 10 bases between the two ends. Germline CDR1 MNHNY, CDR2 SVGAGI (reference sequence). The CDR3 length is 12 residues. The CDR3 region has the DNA TGTGCCAGCAGTTATGCAGGGGAGGAAGCTTTCTTT. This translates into CASSYAGEEAFF.

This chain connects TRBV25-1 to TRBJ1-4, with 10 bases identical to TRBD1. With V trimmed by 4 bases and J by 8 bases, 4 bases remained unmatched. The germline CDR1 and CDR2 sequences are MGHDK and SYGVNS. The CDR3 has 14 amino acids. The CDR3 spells CASSGQGAWEKLFF. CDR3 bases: TGTGCCAGCAGTGGACAGGGGGCCTGGGAAAAACTGTTTTTT.

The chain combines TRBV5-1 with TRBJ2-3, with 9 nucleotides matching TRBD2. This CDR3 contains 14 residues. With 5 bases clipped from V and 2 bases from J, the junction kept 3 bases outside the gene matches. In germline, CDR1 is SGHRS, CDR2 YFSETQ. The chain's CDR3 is CASRGLALTDTQYF. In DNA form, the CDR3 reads TGCGCCAGCAGGGGACTAGCCCTCACAGATACGCAGTATTTT.

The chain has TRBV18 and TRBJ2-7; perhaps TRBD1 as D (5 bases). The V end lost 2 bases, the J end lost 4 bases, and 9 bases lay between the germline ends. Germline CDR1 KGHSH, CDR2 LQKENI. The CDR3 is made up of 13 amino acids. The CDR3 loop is CASSPSREYEQYF. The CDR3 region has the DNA TGTGCCAGCTCACCATCCAGGGAATACGAGCAGTACTTC.

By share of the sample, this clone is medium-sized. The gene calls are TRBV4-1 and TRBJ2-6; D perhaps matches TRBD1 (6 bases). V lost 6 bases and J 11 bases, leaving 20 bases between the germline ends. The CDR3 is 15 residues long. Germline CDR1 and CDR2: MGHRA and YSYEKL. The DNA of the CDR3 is TGCGCCAGCAGTCCTGGCCTAAACAGGGTACACGTCCTGACTTTC. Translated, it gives CASSPGLNRVHVLTF.

CDR3 nucleotides: TGTGCCTGGAGGGGGTTCTACAGGGGGAAGTATTATGAAAAACTGTTTTTT. Amino acid sequence: CAWRGFYRGKYYEKLFF. The chain has TRBV30 and TRBJ1-4; 8 bases map to TRBD1. The CDR3 length is 17 residues. Trimming took 3 bases from V and 6 from J; bases not matched to a gene: 15. The V gene's germline CDR1 is GTSNPN and CDR2 SVGIG (reference sequence).

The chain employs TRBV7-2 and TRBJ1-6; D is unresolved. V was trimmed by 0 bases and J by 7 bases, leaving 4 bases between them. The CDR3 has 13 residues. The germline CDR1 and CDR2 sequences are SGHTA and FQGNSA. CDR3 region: CASSLARNSPLHF. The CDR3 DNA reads TGTGCCAGCAGCTTAGCGAGGAATTCACCCCTCCACTTT. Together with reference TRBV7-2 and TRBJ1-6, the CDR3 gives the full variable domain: GAGVSQSPSNKVTEKGKDVELRCDPISGHTALYWYRQSLGQGLEFLIYFQGNSAPDKSGLPSDRFSAERTGGSVSTLTIQRTQQEDSAVYLCASSLARNSPLHFGNGTRLTVT.

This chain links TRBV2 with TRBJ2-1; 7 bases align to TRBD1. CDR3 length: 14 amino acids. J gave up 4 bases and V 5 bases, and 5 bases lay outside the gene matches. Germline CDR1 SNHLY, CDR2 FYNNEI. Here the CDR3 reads CASSPDRAYNEQFF. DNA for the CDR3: TGTGCCAGCAGTCCCGACAGGGCTTACAATGAGCAGTTCTTC.

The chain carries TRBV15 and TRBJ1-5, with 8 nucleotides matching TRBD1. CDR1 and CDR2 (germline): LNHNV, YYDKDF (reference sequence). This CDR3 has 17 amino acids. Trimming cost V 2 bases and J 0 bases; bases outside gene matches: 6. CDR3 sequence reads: CATSRRTGTLSNQPQHF. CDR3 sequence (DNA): TGTGCCACCAGCAGAAGGACAGGGACGCTTAGCAATCAGCCCCAGCATTTT.

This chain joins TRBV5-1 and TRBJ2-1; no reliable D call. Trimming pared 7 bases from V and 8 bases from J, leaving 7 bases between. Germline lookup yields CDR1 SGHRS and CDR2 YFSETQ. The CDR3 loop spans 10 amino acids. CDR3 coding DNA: TGCGCCAGCCCACTGGATGAGCAGTTCTTC. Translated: CASPLDEQFF.

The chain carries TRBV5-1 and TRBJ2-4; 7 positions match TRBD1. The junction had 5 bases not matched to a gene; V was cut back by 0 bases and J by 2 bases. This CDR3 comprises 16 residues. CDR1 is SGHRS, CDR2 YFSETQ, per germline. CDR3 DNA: TGCGCCAGCAGCTTGGGACAGGGATCAACCAAAAACATTCAGTACTTC. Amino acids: CASSLGQGSTKNIQYF.

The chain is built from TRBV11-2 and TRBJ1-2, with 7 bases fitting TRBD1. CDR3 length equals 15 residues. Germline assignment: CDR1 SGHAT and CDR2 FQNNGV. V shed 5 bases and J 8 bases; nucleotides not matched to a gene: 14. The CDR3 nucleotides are TGTGCCAGCAGCCCCATCGGGACAGTCGGGGGAGGCTACACCTTC. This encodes CASSPIGTVGGGYTF.

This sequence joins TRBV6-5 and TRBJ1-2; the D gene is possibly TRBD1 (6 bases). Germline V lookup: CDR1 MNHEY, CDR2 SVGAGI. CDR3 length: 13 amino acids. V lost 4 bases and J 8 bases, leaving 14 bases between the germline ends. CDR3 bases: TGTGCCAGCAGTTCTTACAGGGTTAAAGGCTACACCTTC. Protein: CASSSYRVKGYTF.

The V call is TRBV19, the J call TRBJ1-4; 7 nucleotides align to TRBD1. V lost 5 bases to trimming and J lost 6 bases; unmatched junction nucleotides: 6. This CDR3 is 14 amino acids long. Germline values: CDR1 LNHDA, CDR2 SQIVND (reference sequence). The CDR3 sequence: CASSFRQGYEKLFF. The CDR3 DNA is TGTGCCAGTAGTTTCCGACAGGGTTATGAAAAACTGTTTTTT.

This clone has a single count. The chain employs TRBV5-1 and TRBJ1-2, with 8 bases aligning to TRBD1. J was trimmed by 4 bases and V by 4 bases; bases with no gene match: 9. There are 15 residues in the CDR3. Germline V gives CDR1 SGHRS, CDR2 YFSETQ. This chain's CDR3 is CASSVAGTGPYGYTF. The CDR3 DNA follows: TGCGCCAGCAGCGTCGCCGGGACAGGCCCCTATGGCTACACCTTC.

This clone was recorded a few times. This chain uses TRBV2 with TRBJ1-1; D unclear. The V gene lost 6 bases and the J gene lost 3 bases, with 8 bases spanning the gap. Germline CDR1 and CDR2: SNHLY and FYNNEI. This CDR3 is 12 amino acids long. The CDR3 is CASSNQYTEAFF. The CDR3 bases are TGTGCCAGCAGCAACCAGTACACTGAAGCTTTCTTT.

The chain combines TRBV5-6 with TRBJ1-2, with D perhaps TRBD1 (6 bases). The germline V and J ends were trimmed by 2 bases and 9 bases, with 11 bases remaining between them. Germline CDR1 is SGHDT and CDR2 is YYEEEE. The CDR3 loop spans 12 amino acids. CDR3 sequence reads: CASSLNRVRYTF. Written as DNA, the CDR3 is TGTGCCAGCAGCTTAAACAGGGTTCGCTACACCTTC.

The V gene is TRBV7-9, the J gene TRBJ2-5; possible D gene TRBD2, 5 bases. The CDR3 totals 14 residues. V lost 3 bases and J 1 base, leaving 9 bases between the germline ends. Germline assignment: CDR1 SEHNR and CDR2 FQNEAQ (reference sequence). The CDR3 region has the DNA TGTGCCAGCAGCTTCAACCGGGGCCAAGAGACCCAGTACTTC. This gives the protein CASSFNRGQETQYF.

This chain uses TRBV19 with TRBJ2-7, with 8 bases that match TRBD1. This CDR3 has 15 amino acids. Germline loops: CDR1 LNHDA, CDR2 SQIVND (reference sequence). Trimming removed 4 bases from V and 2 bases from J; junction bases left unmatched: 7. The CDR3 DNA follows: TGTGCCAGTAGTACGCAGGGGGCTGGTCCCTACGAGCAGTACTTC. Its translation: CASSTQGAGPYEQYF. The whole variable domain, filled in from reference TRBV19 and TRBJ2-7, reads DGGITQSPKYLFRKEGQNVTLSCEQNLNHDAMYWYRQDPGQGLRLIYYSQIVNDFQKGDIAEGYSVSREKKESFPLTVTSAQKNPTAFYLCASSTQGAGPYEQYFGPGTRLTVT.

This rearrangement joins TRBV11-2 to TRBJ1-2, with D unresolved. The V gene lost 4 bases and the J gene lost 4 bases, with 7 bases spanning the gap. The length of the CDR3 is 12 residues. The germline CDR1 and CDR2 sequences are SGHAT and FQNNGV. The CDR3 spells CASSSTGYGYTF. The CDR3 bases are TGTGCCAGCAGCTCGACGGGCTATGGCTACACCTTC.